The source of this T cell receptor beta chain is a study of PD-1 blockade in classical Hodgkin lymphoma. The table lists this clone with a count of one. Its antigen is still unknown. Findings of the study overall: Relative to healthy donors, newly diagnosed patients reportedly had lower baseline TCR diversity, which was reported as lower still in relapsed/refractory patients. Those starting nivolumab under 1 year post-ASCT were excluded.

TCRdb keeps only in-frame clones here, not all; method: immunoSEQ multiplex PCR. Of more than 90,000 clones in the sample, 85% to 90% are singletons; the top ten hold around 7%. Brentuximab vedotin exposure varied, and every patient relapsed after autologous stem cell transplantation. Sequencing was performed on peripheral blood mononuclear cells (PBMCs), taken before the second cycle of nivolumab. This clonotype originated in a human donor with classical Hodgkin lymphoma.

As DNA, the CDR3 is TGTGCCAGCAGTGACTCAGCGGGGGGGAGTGATACGCAGTATTTT. It yields the protein CASSDSAGGSDTQYF. J is TRBJ2-3 and V is TRBV6-4; 10 nucleotides align to TRBD2. The CDR3 contains 15 residues. Germline V gene data show CDR1 as MRHNA and CDR2 as SNTAGT. V dropped 0 bases and J dropped 6; count of bases not matched to a gene: 3.